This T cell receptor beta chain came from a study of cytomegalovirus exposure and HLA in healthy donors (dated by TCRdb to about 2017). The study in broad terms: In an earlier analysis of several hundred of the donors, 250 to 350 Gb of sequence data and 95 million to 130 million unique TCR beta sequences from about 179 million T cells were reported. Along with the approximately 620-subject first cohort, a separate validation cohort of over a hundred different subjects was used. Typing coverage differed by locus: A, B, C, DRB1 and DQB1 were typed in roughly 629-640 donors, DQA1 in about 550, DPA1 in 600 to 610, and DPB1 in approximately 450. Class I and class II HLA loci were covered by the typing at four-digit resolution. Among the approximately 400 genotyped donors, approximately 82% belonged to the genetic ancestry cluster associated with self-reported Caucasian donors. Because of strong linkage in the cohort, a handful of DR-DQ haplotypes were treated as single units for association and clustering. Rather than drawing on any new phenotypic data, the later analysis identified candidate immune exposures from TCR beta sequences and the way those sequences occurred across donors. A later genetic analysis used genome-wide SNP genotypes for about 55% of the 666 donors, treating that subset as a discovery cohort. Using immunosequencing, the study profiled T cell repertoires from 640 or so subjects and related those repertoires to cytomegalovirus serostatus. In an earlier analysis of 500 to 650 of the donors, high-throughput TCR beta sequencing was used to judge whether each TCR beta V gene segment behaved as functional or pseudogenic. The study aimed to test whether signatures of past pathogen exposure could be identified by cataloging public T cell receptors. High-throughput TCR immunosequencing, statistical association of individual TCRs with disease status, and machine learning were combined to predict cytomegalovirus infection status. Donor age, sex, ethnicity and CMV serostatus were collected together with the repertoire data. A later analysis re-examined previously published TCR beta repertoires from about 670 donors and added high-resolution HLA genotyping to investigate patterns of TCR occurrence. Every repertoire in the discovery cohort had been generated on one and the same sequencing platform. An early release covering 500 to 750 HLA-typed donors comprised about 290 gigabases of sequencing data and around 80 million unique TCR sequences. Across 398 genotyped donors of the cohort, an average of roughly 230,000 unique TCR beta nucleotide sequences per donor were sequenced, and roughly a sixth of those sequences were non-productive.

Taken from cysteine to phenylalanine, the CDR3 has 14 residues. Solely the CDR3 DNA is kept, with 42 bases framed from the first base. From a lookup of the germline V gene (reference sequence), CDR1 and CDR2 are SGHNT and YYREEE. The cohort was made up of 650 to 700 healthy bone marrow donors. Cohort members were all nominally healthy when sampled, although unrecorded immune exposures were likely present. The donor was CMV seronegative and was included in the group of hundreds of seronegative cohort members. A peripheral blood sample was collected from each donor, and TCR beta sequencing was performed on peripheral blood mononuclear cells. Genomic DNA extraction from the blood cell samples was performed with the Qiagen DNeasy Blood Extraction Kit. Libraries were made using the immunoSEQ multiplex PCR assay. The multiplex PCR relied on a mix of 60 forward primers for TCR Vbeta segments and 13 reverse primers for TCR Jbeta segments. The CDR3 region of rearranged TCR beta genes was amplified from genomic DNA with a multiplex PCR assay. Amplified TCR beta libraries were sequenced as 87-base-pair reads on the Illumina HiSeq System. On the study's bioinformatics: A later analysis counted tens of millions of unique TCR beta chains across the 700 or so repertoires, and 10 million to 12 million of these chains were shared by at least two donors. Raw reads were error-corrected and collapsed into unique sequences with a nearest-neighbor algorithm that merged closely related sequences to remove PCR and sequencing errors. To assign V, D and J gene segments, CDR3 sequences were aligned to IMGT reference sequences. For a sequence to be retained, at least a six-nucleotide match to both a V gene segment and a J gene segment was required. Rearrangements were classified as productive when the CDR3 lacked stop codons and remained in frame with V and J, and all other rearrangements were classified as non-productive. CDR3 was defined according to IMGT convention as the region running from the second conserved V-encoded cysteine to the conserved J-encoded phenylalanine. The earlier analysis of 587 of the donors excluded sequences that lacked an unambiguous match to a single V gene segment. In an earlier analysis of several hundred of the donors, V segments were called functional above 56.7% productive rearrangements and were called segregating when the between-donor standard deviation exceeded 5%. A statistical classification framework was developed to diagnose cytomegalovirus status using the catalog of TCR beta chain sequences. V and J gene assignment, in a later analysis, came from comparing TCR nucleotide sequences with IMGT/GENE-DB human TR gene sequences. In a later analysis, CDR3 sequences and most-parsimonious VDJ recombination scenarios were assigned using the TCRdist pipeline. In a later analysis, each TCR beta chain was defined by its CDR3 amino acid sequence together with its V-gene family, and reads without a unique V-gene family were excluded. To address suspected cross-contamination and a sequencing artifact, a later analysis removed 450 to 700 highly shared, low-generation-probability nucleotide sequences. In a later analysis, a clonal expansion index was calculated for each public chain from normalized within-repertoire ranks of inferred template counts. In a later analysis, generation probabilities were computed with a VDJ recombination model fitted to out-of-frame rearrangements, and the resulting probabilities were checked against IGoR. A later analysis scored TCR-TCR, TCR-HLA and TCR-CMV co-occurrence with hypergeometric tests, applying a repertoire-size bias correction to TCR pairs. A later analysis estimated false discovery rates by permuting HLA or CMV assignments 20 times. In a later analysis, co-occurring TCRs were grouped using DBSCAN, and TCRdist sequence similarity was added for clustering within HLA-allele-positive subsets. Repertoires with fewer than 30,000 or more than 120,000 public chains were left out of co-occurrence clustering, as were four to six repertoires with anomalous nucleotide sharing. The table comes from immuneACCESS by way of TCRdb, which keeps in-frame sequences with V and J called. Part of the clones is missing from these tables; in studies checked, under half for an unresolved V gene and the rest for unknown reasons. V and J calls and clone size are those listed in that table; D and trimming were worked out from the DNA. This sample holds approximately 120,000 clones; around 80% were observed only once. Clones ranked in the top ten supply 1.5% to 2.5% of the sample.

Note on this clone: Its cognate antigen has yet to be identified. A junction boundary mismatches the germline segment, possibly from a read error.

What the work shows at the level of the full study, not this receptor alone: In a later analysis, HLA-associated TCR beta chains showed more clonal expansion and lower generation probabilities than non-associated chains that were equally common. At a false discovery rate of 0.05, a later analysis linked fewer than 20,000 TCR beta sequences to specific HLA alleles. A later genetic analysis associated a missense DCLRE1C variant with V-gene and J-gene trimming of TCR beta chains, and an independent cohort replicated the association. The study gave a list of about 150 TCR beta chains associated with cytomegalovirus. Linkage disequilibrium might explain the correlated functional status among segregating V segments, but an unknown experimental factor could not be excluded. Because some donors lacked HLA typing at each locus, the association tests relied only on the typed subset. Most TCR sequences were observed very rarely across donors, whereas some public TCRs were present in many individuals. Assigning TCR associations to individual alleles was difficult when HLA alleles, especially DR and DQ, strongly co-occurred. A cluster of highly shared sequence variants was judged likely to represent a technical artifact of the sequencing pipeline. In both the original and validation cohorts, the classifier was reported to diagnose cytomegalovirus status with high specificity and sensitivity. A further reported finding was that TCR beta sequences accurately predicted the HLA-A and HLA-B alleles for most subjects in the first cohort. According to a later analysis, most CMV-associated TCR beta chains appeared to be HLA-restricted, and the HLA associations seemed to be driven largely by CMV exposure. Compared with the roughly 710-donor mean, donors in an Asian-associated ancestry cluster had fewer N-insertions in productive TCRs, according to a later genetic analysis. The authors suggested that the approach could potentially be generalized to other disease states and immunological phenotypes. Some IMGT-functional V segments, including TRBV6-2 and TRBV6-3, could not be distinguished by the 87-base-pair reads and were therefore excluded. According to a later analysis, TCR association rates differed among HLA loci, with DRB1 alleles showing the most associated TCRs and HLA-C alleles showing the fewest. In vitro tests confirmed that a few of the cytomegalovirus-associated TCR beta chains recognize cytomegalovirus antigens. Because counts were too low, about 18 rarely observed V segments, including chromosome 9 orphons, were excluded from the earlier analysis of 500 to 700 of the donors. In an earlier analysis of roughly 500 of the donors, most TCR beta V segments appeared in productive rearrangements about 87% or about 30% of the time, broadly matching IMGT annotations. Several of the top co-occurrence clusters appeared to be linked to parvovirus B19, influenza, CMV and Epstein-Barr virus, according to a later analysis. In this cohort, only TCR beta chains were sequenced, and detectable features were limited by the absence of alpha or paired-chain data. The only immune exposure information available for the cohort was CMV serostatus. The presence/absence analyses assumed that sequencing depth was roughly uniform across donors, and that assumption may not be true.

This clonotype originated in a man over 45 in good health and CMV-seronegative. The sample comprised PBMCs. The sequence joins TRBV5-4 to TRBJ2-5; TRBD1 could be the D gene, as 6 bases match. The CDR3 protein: CASSLGTLQGTQYF. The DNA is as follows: TGTGCCAGCAGCTTAGGGACACTCCAAGGGACCCAGTACTTC.